One T cell receptor (beta chain) is described in this entry. From germline, CDR1 is SGHAT and CDR2 FQNNGV. Trimming pared 1 base from V and 6 bases from J, leaving 12 bases between. This CDR3 has 15 residues. It was with a sample-barcoded 5' primer and a J-beta primer mix that a second PCR of about 6 to 11 cycles was run. TCRdb redid the calling of the 5' RACE reads with MiXCR, one entry per CDR3 protein. The sample contains approximately 1.5 million distinct CDR3 sequences, about 35% of which appear only once. The sample belongs to a study of blood T cells in healthy people across ages. Sequenced input: blood. This receptor was identified in a woman between 25 and 40 years old in good health. This chain uses TRBV11-2 with TRBJ1-4; TRBD1 is a possible D gene (6 bases). Written as DNA, the CDR3 is TGTGCCAGCAGCTTAGTGGGCAGGGGAGATGAAAAACTGTTTTTT. This translates into CASSLVGRGDEKLFF. The variable domain in full, with the rest retrieved from reference TRBV11-2 and TRBJ1-4, is EAGVAQSPRYKIIEKRQSVAFWCNPISGHATLYWYQQILGQGPKLLIQFQNNGVVDDSQLPKDRFSAERLKGVDSTLKIQPAKLEDSAVYLCASSLVGRGDEKLFFGSGTQLSVL.